What follows are 23 T cell receptor beta chains derived from one specimen sequenced in a study of cytomegalovirus exposure and HLA in healthy donors. The primer mix had 60 Vbeta and 13 Jbeta primers. Profiling relied on immunoSEQ multiplex PCR, and the TCRdb table lists in-frame clones only, not all of them. The sample holds 95,000 to 100,000 clones, around 75% seen once. Sequenced: PBMCs. These TCRs come from a man in his fifties in good health and CMV-seronegative.

The V gene is TRBV6-1, the J gene TRBJ2-7; 8 nucleotides match TRBD2. With 9 bases clipped from V and 8 bases from J, the junction kept 9 bases outside the gene matches. Per the germline V gene, CDR1 is MNHNS and CDR2 is SASEGT. The CDR3 is 12 residues long. CDR3: CASYLSGGQQYF. The CDR3, as DNA: TGTGCCAGTTACCTTTCGGGGGGGCAGCAGTACTTC.

V is TRBV5-1 and J is TRBJ2-7; tentative D call: TRBD1 (5 bases). Germline CDR1 and CDR2: SGHRS and YFSETQ. The V gene lost 3 bases and the J gene lost 5 bases, with 9 bases spanning the gap. This CDR3 comprises 12 residues. CDR3 coding DNA: TGCGCCAGCAGCTGGACAACGGACGAGCAGTACTTC. Protein: CASSWTTDEQYF.

The J gene is TRBJ2-5, the V gene TRBV5-1; TRBD1 is a possible D gene (5 bases). V dropped 0 bases and J dropped 0 bases, with 9 bases sitting between them. CDR3 size: 15 residues. The germline CDR1 and CDR2 sequences are SGHRS and YFSETQ. Written as DNA, the CDR3 is TGCGCCAGCAGCTTGGCGTCAGGGAACCAAGAGACCCAGTACTTC. As protein: CASSLASGNQETQYF.

This clone was seen just once. J is TRBJ2-7 and V is TRBV14, with 11 bases aligning to TRBD2. Germline trimming cut 3 bases from V and 3 bases from J; bases unmatched to any gene: 10. Per germline, CDR1 SGHDN and CDR2 FVKESK. This CDR3 spans 17 amino acids. CDR3: CASSHRGTSGDFYEQYF. Here the CDR3 DNA reads TGTGCCAGCAGCCACCGCGGGACTAGCGGAGACTTCTACGAGCAGTACTTC. Full variable domain (rest looked up from reference TRBV14 and TRBJ2-7): EAGVTQFPSHSVIEKGQTVTLRCDPISGHDNLYWYRRVMGKEIKFLLHFVKESKQDESGMPNNRFLAERTGGTYSTLKVQPAELEDSGVYFCASSHRGTSGDFYEQYFGPGTRLTVT.

J is TRBJ2-3 and V is TRBV9; possibly TRBD2 for D (6 bases). The germline V gene encodes CDR1 SGDLS and CDR2 YYNGEE. V dropped 0 bases and J dropped 2 bases, with 10 bases sitting between them. The CDR3 loop spans 15 amino acids. CDR3 sequence (DNA): TGTGCCAGCAGCGTAGAGGCTAGCGTCACAGATACGCAGTATTTT. Its translation: CASSVEASVTDTQYF. The variable domain in full, with the rest retrieved from reference TRBV9 and TRBJ2-3, is DSGVTQTPKHLITATGQRVTLRCSPRSGDLSVYWYQQSLDQGLQFLIQYYNGEERAKGNILERFSAQQFPDLHSELNLSSLELGDSALYFCASSVEASVTDTQYFGPGTRLTVL.

The CDR3 sequence: CSVETTGTDTQYF. The CDR3 nucleotides read TGCAGCGTTGAGACGACAGGGACAGATACGCAGTATTTT. The chain couples TRBV29-1 to TRBJ2-3, with 7 bases identical to TRBD1. With 3 bases clipped from V and 3 bases from J, the junction kept 3 bases outside the gene matches. The CDR3 length is 13 residues. Germline V gene data show CDR1 as SQVTM and CDR2 as ANQGSEA.

The chain combines TRBV5-1 with TRBJ2-3, with a tentative D call TRBD2 (6 bases). Trimming took off 3 bases at V and 1 base at J, with 12 bases between the two ends. Germline CDR1 reads SGHRS; CDR2 reads YFSETQ. The CDR3 spans 15 residues. As DNA, the CDR3 is TGCGCCAGCAGCTCCGGACTACATCGCACAGATACGCAGTATTTT. Translating it yields CASSSGLHRTDTQYF.

J is TRBJ2-5 and V is TRBV5-6, with 14 bases that match TRBD2. Trimming removed 3 bases from V and 10 bases from J; junction bases left unmatched: 14. Germline CDR1 SGHDT, CDR2 YYEEEE. The CDR3 consists of 17 residues. Here the CDR3 DNA reads TGTGCCAGCAGCTCCGTAATGATGGGACTAGCGGGGGTAGGCCAGTACTTC. Its protein is CASSSVMMGLAGVGQYF. Supplemented by reference TRBV5-6 and TRBJ2-5, the full variable domain reads DAGVTQSPTHLIKTRGQQVTLRCSPKSGHDTVSWYQQALGQGPQFIFQYYEEEERQRGNFPDRFSGHQFPNYSSELNVNALLLGDSALYLCASSSVMMGLAGVGQYFGPGTRLLVL.

This chain joins TRBV2 and TRBJ2-3, with D possibly being TRBD2 (6 bases). From germline, CDR1 is SNHLY and CDR2 FYNNEI. This CDR3 has 16 amino acids. V was trimmed by 2 bases and J by 4 bases, leaving 16 bases between them. CDR3 in amino acids: CASSERPTAGADTQYF. The CDR3 nucleotides read TGTGCCAGCAGTGAAAGACCTACAGCGGGCGCAGATACGCAGTATTTT.

J is TRBJ2-3 and V is TRBV14, with unresolved D. The CDR3 is 13 residues long. Germline V lookup: CDR1 SGHDN, CDR2 FVKESK. Trimming shortened V by 4 bases and J by 2 bases, and 7 bases separated the two germline ends. CDR3 residues: CASSPISTDTQYF. DNA for the CDR3: TGTGCCAGCAGCCCTATCTCCACAGATACGCAGTATTTT.

This chain joins TRBV19 and TRBJ1-4, with 7 bases identical to TRBD1. Per germline, CDR1 LNHDA and CDR2 SQIVND (reference sequence). The CDR3 length is 13 residues. V lost 7 bases and J lost 7; bases outside the gene matches: 6. The CDR3 DNA reads as TGTGCCAGTAAATTACAGGGGCGTGAAAAACTGTTTTTT. Translating it yields CASKLQGREKLFF. The variable domain in full, completed from reference TRBV19 and TRBJ1-4, reads DGGITQSPKYLFRKEGQNVTLSCEQNLNHDAMYWYRQDPGQGLRLIYYSQIVNDFQKGDIAEGYSVSREKKESFPLTVTSAQKNPTAFYLCASKLQGREKLFFGSGTQLSVL.

The CDR3 reads CASSPELASNWDTQYF. CDR3 bases: TGTGCCAGCAGCCCCGAACTAGCGTCAAACTGGGATACGCAGTATTTT. V gene TRBV7-9 combines with J gene TRBJ2-3; 7 nucleotides align to TRBD2. V gave up 5 bases and J gave up 6 bases; unmatched junction bases: 14. The CDR3 loop spans 16 amino acids. Germline CDR1 reads SEHNR; CDR2 reads FQNEAQ (reference sequence).

On this clone itself: This sample includes further DNA sequences coding for the same CDR3. The chain is built from TRBV28 and TRBJ2-2; TRBD1 aligns across 7 bases. J gave up 0 bases and V 5 bases, and 3 bases lay outside the gene matches. The CDR3 spans 15 residues. Germline CDR1 reads MDHEN; CDR2 reads SYDVKM. CDR3 sequence (DNA): TGTGCCAGCAGTCCCGGGACAGCGAACACCGGGGAGCTGTTTTTT. Its protein is CASSPGTANTGELFF.

This chain joins TRBV5-4 and TRBJ1-4; D might be TRBD1 (6 bases). With 4 bases removed from V and 8 bases from J, the gap between germline ends came to 12 bases. The CDR3 has 13 amino acids. Looked up from germline, CDR1 is SGHNT and CDR2 is YYREEE (reference sequence). CDR3 amino acids: CASSRGQKEKLFF. The CDR3 region has the DNA TGTGCCAGCAGCCGAGGACAGAAGGAAAAACTGTTTTTT. The complete variable domain, with remaining parts taken from reference TRBV5-4 and TRBJ1-4, reads ETGVTQSPTHLIKTRGQQVTLRCSSQSGHNTVSWYQQALGQGPQFIFQYYREEENGRGNFPPRFSGLQFPNYSSELNVNALELDDSALYLCASSRGQKEKLFFGSGTQLSVL.

The chain recombines TRBV27 with TRBJ1-5, with unresolved D. CDR3 length equals 13 residues. Deletions cut 2 bases from V and 11 bases from J, with 13 bases between. Per germline, CDR1 MNHEY and CDR2 SMNVEV (reference sequence). The CDR3 loop is CASSLGGRAAQHF. CDR3 DNA: TGTGCCAGCAGTTTAGGTGGGAGGGCGGCCCAGCATTTT.

The V and J genes are TRBV19 and TRBJ1-1, with D perhaps TRBD1 (6 bases). Trimming took off 5 bases at V and 1 base at J, with 11 bases between the two ends. CDR1 LNHDA and CDR2 SQIVND come from the germline V gene (reference sequence). CDR3 length equals 14 residues. The CDR3 region is CASSPRTENTEAFF. In DNA form, the CDR3 reads TGTGCCAGTAGTCCCCGGACAGAGAACACTGAAGCTTTCTTT.

This clone was seen a handful of times. The V call is TRBV28, the J call TRBJ1-1; 7 bases line up with TRBD1. Germline V gene lookup returns CDR1 MDHEN and CDR2 SYDVKM. There are 13 residues in the CDR3. After removal of 7 bases from V and 0 bases from J, the junction contained 2 bases not matched to a gene. The CDR3 DNA reads as TGTGCCAGCACCGGGACAGTGAACACTGAAGCTTTCTTT. Protein product: CASTGTVNTEAFF.

This sequence joins TRBV28 and TRBJ1-1, with 8 bases matching TRBD1. Germline assignment: CDR1 MDHEN and CDR2 SYDVKM. V trimming: 6 bases; J trimming: 0 bases; junction bases outside the gene matches: 6. The CDR3 totals 15 residues. The CDR3 is CASRKQGVMNTEAFF. The DNA of the CDR3 is TGTGCCAGCAGAAAACAGGGGGTGATGAACACTGAAGCTTTCTTT.

This clone has just a few counts. At the DNA level, this CDR3 is encoded by other sequences in the same sample as well. This chain connects TRBV4-1 to TRBJ1-1; 10 nucleotides agree with TRBD1. This CDR3 has 15 residues. J gave up 5 bases and V 4 bases, and 7 bases lay outside the gene matches. The germline CDR1 and CDR2 sequences are MGHRA and YSYEKL. CDR3 sequence reads: CASSPGQGGRTEAFF. CDR3 bases: TGCGCCAGCAGCCCCGGACAGGGGGGAAGGACTGAAGCTTTCTTT.

The V call is TRBV7-7, the J call TRBJ2-1; 10 nucleotides line up with TRBD1. Trimming removed 6 bases from V and 8 bases from J; junction bases left unmatched: 7. Per the germline V gene, CDR1 is SSHAT and CDR2 is FNYEAQ (reference sequence). The CDR3 has 14 residues. DNA of the CDR3: TGTGCCAGCAGTGCCGGGACAGGGGAGGATGAGCAGTTCTTC. As protein: CASSAGTGEDEQFF.

The CDR3 spells CASSLVGGSTEAFF. In nucleotides, the CDR3 is TGTGCCAGTAGCCTGGTTGGAGGGAGCACTGAAGCTTTCTTT. This chain joins TRBV19 and TRBJ1-1, with D hard to call. Trimming pared 6 bases from V and 4 bases from J, leaving 15 bases between. Germline CDR1 reads LNHDA; CDR2 reads SQIVND (reference sequence). CDR3 size: 14 residues.

The V and J genes are TRBV7-3 and TRBJ2-3; perhaps TRBD2 as D (5 bases). Germline V gene data show CDR1 as SGHTA and CDR2 as FQGTGA. The CDR3 spans 14 residues. V was pared by 6 bases and J by 4 bases, with 14 bases between. The CDR3 DNA reads as TGTGCCAGCAGTTCTCTAGGAGGAGCAGATACGCAGTATTTT. Amino acids: CASSSLGGADTQYF.

This clone was picked up one time. The chain recombines TRBV5-5 with TRBJ1-3, with 9 bases fitting TRBD1. The J segment lost 1 base and the V segment lost 0 bases, leaving 8 bases of the junction unmatched. This CDR3 is 18 amino acids long. The germline CDR1 and CDR2 sequences are SGHKS and YYEKEE (reference sequence). For the CDR3, the DNA is TGTGCCAGCAGCTTGGCCCTAACAGGGGGCGCTTCTGGAAACACCATATATTTT. This sequence encodes CASSLALTGGASGNTIYF.